This T cell receptor beta chain was obtained from a study of liver allograft versus peripheral blood T cells. Study-level background: Recipients' peripheral blood supplied the T cell receptor repertoires against which those in transplanted livers were compared.

In this sample, this clonotype turned up a few times. Antigen: not known. Findings and limits, study-wide: T cell receptor repertoires inside liver allografts reportedly differed from those in peripheral blood.

The trim removed 6 bases at V and 2 bases at J, leaving 10 bases unmatched. Germline values: CDR1 DFQATT, CDR2 SNEGSKA (reference sequence). CDR3 length: 16 amino acids. TCRdb passed the reads through MiXCR, listing each CDR3 protein once. This repertoire shows about 11,000 distinct CDR3 sequences, approximately 22% found once; its top ten account for about 1.6%. This receptor was identified in a human patient who had a liver transplant. Among the T cells, some may be from the graft donor. The genes are TRBV20-1 and TRBJ2-7, with TRBD2 matching 13 bases. The DNA for the CDR3 is TGCAGTGCGGCCCCGGGACTAGCGGGGTTGACCTACGAGCAGTACTTC. It yields the protein CSAAPGLAGLTYEQYF.